The 15 T cell receptor beta chains in this list originate from one sample, sequenced in a study of blood T cell repertoires in COVID-19. Assay used: immunoSEQ multiplex PCR; TCRdb lists only in-frame clones, some missing. The sample lists a few hundred thousand clones; less than 85% were seen once. The specimen sequenced was PBMCs or T cells enriched from blood (not recorded which). Receptors were obtained from a man in his forties who had recovered from COVID-19.

The chain's CDR3 is CATSRGELSGGKGYTF. Here the CDR3 DNA reads TGTGCCACCAGCAGAGGGGAGTTGTCGGGGGGCAAAGGCTACACCTTC. The V gene is TRBV15, the J gene TRBJ1-2; possibly TRBD1 for D (6 bases). CDR3 length: 16 amino acids. Germline V gene data show CDR1 as LNHNV and CDR2 as YYDKDF (reference sequence). V lost 1 base and J 8 bases, leaving 20 bases between the germline ends.

The J gene is TRBJ1-2, the V gene TRBV5-1, with D possibly being TRBD1 (6 bases). There are 13 residues in the CDR3. CDR1 SGHRS and CDR2 YFSETQ come from the germline V gene. V lost 0 bases, J lost 3 bases, and 6 bases lay in between. CDR3 residues: CASSLDRDYGYTF. CDR3 nucleotide sequence: TGCGCCAGCAGCTTGGACAGGGACTATGGCTACACCTTC.

This chain links TRBV2 with TRBJ2-2, with 11 bases identical to TRBD2. Trimming removed 6 bases from V and 4 bases from J; junction bases left unmatched: 7. This CDR3 contains 16 residues. Germline loops: CDR1 SNHLY, CDR2 FYNNEI. The CDR3 loop reads CASSFSSGRSTGELFF. Written as DNA, the CDR3 is TGTGCCAGCAGCTTCTCTAGCGGGAGGAGCACCGGGGAGCTGTTTTTT. The variable domain in full, completed from reference TRBV2 and TRBJ2-2, reads EPEVTQTPSHQVTQMGQEVILRCVPISNHLYFYWYRQILGQKVEFLVSFYNNEISEKSEIFDDQFSVERPDGSNFTLKIRSTKLEDSAMYFCASSFSSGRSTGELFFGEGSRLTVL.

The chain joins TRBV9 to TRBJ2-2; 10 bases are shared with TRBD2. J was trimmed by 6 bases and V by 0 bases; bases with no gene match: 5. The CDR3 is 16 amino acids. Per the germline V gene, CDR1 is SGDLS and CDR2 is YYNGEE. CDR3 sequence: CASSVGPAGGAGELFF. The CDR3 DNA follows: TGTGCCAGCAGCGTAGGCCCAGCGGGAGGGGCCGGGGAGCTGTTTTTT.

J is TRBJ2-7 and V is TRBV18; 7 nucleotides line up with TRBD1. The CDR3 is 15 residues long. Trimming cost V 0 bases and J 0 bases; bases outside gene matches: 2. The germline gives CDR1 KGHSH, CDR2 LQKENI. The CDR3 DNA sequence: TGTGCCAGCTCACCACCACGGACAGGCTCCTACGAGCAGTACTTC. Protein sequence: CASSPPRTGSYEQYF.

The chain carries TRBV11-2 and TRBJ1-2; 9 bases map to TRBD1. The J segment lost 7 bases and the V segment lost 4 bases, leaving 7 bases of the junction unmatched. CDR1 and CDR2 from the germline V gene are SGHAT and FQNNGV. The CDR3 is made up of 14 amino acids. CDR3 sequence: CASSSSGQGVGYTF. CDR3 bases: TGTGCCAGCAGCTCCTCGGGACAGGGAGTTGGCTACACCTTC.

In its sample, this clone was seen a few times. The V call is TRBV5-4, the J call TRBJ2-5; 11 positions match TRBD2. CDR3 length equals 16 residues. CDR1 and CDR2 from the germline V gene are SGHNT and YYREEE (reference sequence). The trim removed 2 bases at V and 2 bases at J, leaving 5 bases unmatched. CDR3 in amino acids: CASSFLAGGPQETQYF. Written as DNA, the CDR3 is TGTGCCAGCAGCTTTCTAGCGGGAGGCCCGCAAGAGACCCAGTACTTC.

This clone has only one observation. The genes are TRBV4-1 and TRBJ2-1, with 8 bases lining up with TRBD2. CDR1 is MGHRA, CDR2 YSYEKL, per germline. The V gene end was trimmed by 4 bases and the J gene end by 10 bases; junction bases not matched to a gene: 15. The CDR3 covers 16 residues. The CDR3 coding sequence is TGCGCCAGCAGCCTCCCTTCGGGAGGGATCGTACGGGAGCAGTTCTTC. Amino acids: CASSLPSGGIVREQFF.

This chain uses TRBV28 with TRBJ1-6, with D possibly matching TRBD1 (5 bases). V dropped 1 base and J dropped 4 bases, with 11 bases sitting between them. The germline gives CDR1 MDHEN, CDR2 SYDVKM. The length of the CDR3 is 16 residues. CDR3 in DNA: TGTGCCAGCAGTTTATCCCCAGGGTGGTATAATTCACCCCTCCACTTT. Its protein is CASSLSPGWYNSPLHF.

V usage is TRBV27 and J usage is TRBJ2-7, with D possibly matching TRBD1 (5 bases). In germline, CDR1 is MNHEY, CDR2 SMNVEV (reference sequence). Trimming left V 3 bases short and J 0 bases short, with 9 bases between. The CDR3 runs 14 residues. The CDR3 region is CASSLDIYSYEQYF. In DNA, the CDR3 is TGTGCCAGCAGTTTGGACATCTACTCCTACGAGCAGTACTTC.

The chain recombines TRBV19 with TRBJ1-2; D not certain. With 7 bases removed from V and 2 bases from J, the gap between germline ends came to 14 bases. Germline-derived CDR1 and CDR2 are LNHDA and SQIVND (reference sequence). The CDR3 has 14 amino acids. The CDR3 region has the DNA TGTGCCAGTACCCACCCCGGGTCGAACTATGGCTACACCTTC. Protein sequence: CASTHPGSNYGYTF.

This clone was found once. This rearrangement joins TRBV18 to TRBJ1-2; possible D gene TRBD1, 6 bases. This CDR3 is 16 amino acids long. The V gene lost 2 bases and the J gene lost 6 bases, with 19 bases spanning the gap. Germline-derived CDR1 and CDR2 are KGHSH and LQKENI. CDR3 sequence (DNA): TGTGCCAGCTCACCAGCTTTACTGAATACAGGGAATGGCTACACCTTC. Translation gives CASSPALLNTGNGYTF.

The chain has TRBV11-3 and TRBJ2-7; 8 bases map to TRBD1. Germline V lookup: CDR1 SGHNT, CDR2 YENEEA. Trimming at V came to 0 bases and at J to 1 base, leaving 17 bases not matched to a gene. This CDR3 has 20 residues. The CDR3 DNA reads as TGTGCCAGCAGCTTAGATCGGACCAGCCGAGGACAGGGCGAATCCTACGAGCAGTACTTC. Translation: CASSLDRTSRGQGESYEQYF.

V usage is TRBV28 and J usage is TRBJ1-2, with D tentatively TRBD1 (6 bases). The CDR3 contains 13 residues. Looked up from germline, CDR1 is MDHEN and CDR2 is SYDVKM. V was shortened by 7 bases and J by 6 bases, with 15 bases between the two germline ends. The DNA of the CDR3 is TGTGCCAGCACGCAGGGGACGAGGAATGGCTACACCTTC. Protein: CASTQGTRNGYTF.

This clone was observed once. The V gene is TRBV5-6, the J gene TRBJ2-1; tentative D call: TRBD2 (7 bases). Germline loops: CDR1 SGHDT, CDR2 YYEEEE. The V end lost 4 bases, the J end lost 0 bases, and 20 bases lay between the germline ends. The CDR3 loop spans 18 amino acids. The CDR3 DNA reads as TGTGCCAGCAGCCTGCTGGGGGGGGCCCAGAGCTCCTACAATGAGCAGTTCTTC. Encoded protein: CASSLLGGAQSSYNEQFF.